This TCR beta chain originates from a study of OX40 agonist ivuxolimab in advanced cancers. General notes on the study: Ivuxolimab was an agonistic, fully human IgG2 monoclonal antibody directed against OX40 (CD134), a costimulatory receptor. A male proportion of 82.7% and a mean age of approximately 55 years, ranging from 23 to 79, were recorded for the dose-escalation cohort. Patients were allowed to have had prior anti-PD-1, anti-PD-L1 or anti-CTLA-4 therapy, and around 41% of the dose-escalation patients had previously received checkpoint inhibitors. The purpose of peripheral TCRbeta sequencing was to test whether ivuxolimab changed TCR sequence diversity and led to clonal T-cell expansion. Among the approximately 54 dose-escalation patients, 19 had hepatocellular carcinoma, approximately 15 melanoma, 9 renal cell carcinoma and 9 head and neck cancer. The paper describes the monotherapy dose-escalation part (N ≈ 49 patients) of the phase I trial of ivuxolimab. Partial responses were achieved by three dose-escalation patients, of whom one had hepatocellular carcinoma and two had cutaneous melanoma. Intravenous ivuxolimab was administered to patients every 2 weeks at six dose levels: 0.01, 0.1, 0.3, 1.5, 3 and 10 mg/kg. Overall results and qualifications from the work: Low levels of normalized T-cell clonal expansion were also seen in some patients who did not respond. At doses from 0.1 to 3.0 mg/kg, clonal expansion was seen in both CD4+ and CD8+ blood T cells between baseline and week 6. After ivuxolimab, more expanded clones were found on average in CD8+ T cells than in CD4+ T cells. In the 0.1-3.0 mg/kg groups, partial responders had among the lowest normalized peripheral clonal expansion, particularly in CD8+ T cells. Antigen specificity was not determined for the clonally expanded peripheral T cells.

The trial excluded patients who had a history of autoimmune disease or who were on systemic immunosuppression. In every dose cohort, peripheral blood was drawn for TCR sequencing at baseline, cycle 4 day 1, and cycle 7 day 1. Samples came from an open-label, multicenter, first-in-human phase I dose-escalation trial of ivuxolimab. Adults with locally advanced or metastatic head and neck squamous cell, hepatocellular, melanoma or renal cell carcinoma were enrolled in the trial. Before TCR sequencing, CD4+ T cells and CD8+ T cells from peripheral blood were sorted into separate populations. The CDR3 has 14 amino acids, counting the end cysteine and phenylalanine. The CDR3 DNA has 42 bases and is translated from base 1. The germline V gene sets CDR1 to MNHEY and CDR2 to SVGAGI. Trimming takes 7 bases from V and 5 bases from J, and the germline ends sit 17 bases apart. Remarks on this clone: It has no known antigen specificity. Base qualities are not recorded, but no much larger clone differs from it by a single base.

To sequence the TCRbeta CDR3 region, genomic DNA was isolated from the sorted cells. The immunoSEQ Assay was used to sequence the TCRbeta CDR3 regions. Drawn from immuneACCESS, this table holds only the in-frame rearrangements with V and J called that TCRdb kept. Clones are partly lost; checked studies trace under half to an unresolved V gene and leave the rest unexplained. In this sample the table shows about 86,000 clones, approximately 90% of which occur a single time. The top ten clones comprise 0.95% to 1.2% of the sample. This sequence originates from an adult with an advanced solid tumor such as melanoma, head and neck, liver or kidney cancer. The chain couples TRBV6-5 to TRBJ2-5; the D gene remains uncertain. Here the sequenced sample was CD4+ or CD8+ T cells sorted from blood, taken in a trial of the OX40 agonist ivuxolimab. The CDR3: CASTILFWVETQYF. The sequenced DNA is TGTGCCAGCACCATACTGTTCTGGGTGGAGACCCAGTACTTC.